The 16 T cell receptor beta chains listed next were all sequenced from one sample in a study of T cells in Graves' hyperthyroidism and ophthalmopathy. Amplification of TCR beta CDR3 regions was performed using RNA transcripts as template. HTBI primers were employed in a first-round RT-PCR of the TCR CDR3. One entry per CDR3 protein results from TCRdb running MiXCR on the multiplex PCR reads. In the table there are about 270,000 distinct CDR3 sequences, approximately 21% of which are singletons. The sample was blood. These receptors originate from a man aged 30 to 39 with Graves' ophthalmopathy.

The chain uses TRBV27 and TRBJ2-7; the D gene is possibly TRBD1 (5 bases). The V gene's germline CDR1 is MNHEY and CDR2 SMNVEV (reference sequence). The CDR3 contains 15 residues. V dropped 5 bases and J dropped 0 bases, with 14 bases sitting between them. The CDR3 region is CASSPRQIYSYEQYF. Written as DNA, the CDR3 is TGTGCCAGCAGTCCTAGACAGATCTACTCCTACGAGCAGTACTTC.

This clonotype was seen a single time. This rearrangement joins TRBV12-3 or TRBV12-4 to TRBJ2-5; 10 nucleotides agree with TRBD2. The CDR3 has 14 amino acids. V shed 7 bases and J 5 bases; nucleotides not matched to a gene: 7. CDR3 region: CASNLAGAGETQYF. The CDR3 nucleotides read TGTGCCAGCAACCTAGCGGGAGCCGGGGAGACCCAGTACTTC.

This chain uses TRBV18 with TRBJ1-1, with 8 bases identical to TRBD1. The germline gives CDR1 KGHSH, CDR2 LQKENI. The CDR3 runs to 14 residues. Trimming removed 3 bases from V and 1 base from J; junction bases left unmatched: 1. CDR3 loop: CASSPGQENTEAFF. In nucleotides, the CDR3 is TGTGCCAGCTCACCGGGACAGGAGAACACTGAAGCTTTCTTT.

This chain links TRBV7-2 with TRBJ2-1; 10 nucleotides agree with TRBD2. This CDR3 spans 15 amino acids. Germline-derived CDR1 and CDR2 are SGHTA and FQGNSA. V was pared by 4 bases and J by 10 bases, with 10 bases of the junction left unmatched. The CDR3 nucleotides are TGTGCCAGCAGCTCAACTAGCGGGATTAAAGGGGAGCAGTTCTTC. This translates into CASSSTSGIKGEQFF.

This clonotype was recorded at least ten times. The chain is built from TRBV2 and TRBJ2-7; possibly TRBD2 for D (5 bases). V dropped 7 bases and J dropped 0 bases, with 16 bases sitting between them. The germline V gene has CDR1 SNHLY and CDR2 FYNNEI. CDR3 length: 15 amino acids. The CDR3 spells CASKSITGTSYEQYF. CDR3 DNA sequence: TGTGCCAGCAAATCTATTACGGGAACCTCCTACGAGCAGTACTTC.

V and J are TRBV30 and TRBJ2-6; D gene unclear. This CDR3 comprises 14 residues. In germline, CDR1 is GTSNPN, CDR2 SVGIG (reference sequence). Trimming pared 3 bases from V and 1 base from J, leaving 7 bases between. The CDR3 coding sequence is TGTGCCTGGAGCACCGGTTCTGGGGCCAACGTCCTGACTTTC. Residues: CAWSTGSGANVLTF.

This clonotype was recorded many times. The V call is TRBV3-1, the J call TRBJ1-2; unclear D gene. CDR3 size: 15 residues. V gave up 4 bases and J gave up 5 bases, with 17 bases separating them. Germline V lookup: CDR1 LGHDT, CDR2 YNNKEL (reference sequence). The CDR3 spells CASSLNSIWGYGYTF. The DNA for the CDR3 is TGTGCCAGCAGCCTTAACAGTATCTGGGGTTATGGCTACACCTTC. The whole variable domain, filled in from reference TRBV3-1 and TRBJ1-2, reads DTAVSQTPKYLVTQMGNDKSIKCEQNLGHDTMYWYKQDSKKFLKIMFSYNNKELIINETVPNRFSPKSPDKAHLNLHINSLELGDSAVYFCASSLNSIWGYGYTFGSGTRLTVV.

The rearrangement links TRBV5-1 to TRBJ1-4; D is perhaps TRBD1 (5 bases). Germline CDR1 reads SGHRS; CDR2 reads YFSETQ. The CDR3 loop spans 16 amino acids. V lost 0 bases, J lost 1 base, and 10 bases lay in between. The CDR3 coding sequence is TGCGCCAGCAGCTTGGGACAGACTCTAACTAATGAAAAACTGTTTTTT. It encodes CASSLGQTLTNEKLFF.

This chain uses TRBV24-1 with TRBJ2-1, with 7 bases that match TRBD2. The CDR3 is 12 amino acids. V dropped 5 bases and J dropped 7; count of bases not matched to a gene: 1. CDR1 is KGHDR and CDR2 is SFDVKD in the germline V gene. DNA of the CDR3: TGTGCCACCAGTGCACTAGCGAATGAGCAGTTCTTC. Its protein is CATSALANEQFF.

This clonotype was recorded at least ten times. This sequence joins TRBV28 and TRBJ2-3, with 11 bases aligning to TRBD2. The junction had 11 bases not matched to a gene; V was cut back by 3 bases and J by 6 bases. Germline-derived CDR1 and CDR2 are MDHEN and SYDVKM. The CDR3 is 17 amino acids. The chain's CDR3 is CASSLALAGGDGDTQYF. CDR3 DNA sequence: TGTGCCAGCAGTTTGGCCCTAGCGGGAGGCGATGGGGATACGCAGTATTTT.

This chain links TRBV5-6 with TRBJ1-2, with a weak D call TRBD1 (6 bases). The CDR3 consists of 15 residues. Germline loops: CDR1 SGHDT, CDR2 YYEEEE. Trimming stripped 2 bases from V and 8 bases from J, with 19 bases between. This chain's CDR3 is CASSFGGRGMYGYTF. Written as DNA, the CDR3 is TGTGCCAGCAGCTTTGGGGGCAGGGGAATGTACGGCTACACCTTC.

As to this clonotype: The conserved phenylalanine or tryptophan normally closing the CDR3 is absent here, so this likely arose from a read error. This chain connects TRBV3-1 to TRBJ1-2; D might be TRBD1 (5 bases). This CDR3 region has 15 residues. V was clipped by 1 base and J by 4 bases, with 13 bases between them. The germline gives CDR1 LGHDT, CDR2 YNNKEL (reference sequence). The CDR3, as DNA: TGTGCCAGCAGCCAAGTCCCCCGGGACCGCTATGGCTACACCCTC. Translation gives CASSQVPRDRYGYTL.

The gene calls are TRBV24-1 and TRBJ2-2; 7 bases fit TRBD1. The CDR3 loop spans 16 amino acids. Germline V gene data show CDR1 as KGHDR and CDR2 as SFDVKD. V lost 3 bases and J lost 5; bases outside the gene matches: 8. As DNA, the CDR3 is TGTGCCACCAGTGATCCCCGACAGGGTCGGACCGGGGAGCTGTTTTTT. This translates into CATSDPRQGRTGELFF.

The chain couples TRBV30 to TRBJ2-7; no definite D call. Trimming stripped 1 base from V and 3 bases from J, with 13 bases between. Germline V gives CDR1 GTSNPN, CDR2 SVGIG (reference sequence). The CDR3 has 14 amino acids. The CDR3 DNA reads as TGTGCCTGGAGTGCTGACTGGCCCTACTACGAGCAGTACTTC. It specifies CAWSADWPYYEQYF.

DNA for the CDR3: TGTGCCAGCAGCCCCCTACCGGGGGACCACTCAATCACAGATACGCAGTATTTT. Protein: CASSPLPGDHSITDTQYF. This chain uses TRBV28 with TRBJ2-3, with D perhaps matching TRBD2 (6 bases). The CDR3 sequence is 18 residues long. V was shortened by 6 bases and J by 2 bases, with 24 bases between the two germline ends. Germline-derived CDR1 and CDR2 are MDHEN and SYDVKM.

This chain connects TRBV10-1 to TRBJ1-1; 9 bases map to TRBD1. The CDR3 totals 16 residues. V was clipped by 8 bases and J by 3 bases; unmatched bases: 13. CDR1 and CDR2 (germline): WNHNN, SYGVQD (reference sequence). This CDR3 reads CASPDNRGRMDTEAFF. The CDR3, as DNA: TGCGCCAGCCCGGATAACAGGGGGCGCATGGACACTGAAGCTTTCTTT.